The TCR beta chain under discussion was sequenced for a study of CD8+ T cells in alopecia areata. Study-wide context: Tofacitinib was taken orally by treated patients, and the dose was 5 to 10 mg twice daily.

Extracted RNA was reverse transcribed into cDNA, the sequencing template. Data came from immunoSEQ multiplex PCR; TCRdb stores just in-frame clones and leaves some out. The sample shows about 130,000 clones, 45% to 60% of them seen only once. This clone showed up just a few times. Its antigen remains unknown. General study results and limits: Lesional scalp displayed greater clonality than normal scalp, most notably in alopecia totalis/universalis. Among patients, TCR sharing was less clear than in mice, a difference possibly due in part to HLA diversity in the patient population.

The source material was CD4+ T cells sorted from blood, sampled at week 0. The TCR originated in a human donor with alopecia areata.

DNA for the CDR3: TGTGCCAGCAGCCGGGACAGCTATGGCTACACCTTC. This translates into CASSRDSYGYTF. V and J are TRBV7-8 and TRBJ1-2; 7 bases agree with TRBD1. Trimming removed 5 bases from V and 4 bases from J; junction bases left unmatched: 1. Germline-derived CDR1 and CDR2 are SGHVS and FQNEAQ. The CDR3 covers 12 residues.